This T cell receptor beta chain was obtained from a study of identical twins. Study-wide points: Abundant beta clonotypes from cord blood had fewer insertions, unlike memory repertoires, which showed none. Partly confounded zero-insertion analyses could result from invariant MAIT and iNKT cells. Out-of-frame TCR alpha sharing observed in monozygotic twins exceeded model estimates.

Trimming shortened V by 5 bases and J by 3 bases, and 7 bases separated the two germline ends. The CDR3 consists of 13 residues. Germline V gene lookup returns CDR1 LNHNV and CDR2 YYDKDF (reference sequence). Template switching (which added a universal primer site) was used, and cDNA carried unique molecular identifiers. TCRdb reprocessed the 5' RACE reads with MiXCR, giving one entry per CDR3 protein. The sample contains 420,000 or so distinct CDR3 sequences, approximately 18% of which appear only once. This clonotype has ten or more counts. Its antigen remains unidentified. The TCR comes from a man aged 45 to 65 in good health. J is TRBJ2-2 and V is TRBV15; no definite D call. Sequenced material: naive T cells sorted from blood. CDR3: CATSSGYTGELFF. Here the CDR3 DNA reads TGTGCCACCAGCTCTGGATACACCGGGGAGCTGTTTTTT.